The 5 T cell receptor beta chains listed next were all sequenced from one sample in a study of T cells after posttransplantation cyclophosphamide. Sequenced by immunoSEQ multiplex PCR; TCRdb stores in-frame clones only, minus some. The sample counts some 38,000 clones, none seen once; the ten largest own 2% to 2.5%. Sample: PBMCs. The receptors shown here come from a man between 45 and 60 years old in good health, CMV-negative, and a related stem cell transplant donor.

This clone was seen at least ten times. Other DNA sequences from this sample encode an identical CDR3 as well. The chain links TRBV5-1 to TRBJ2-1, with TRBD2 matching 7 bases. Germline CDR1 and CDR2: SGHRS and YFSETQ. CDR3 length: 15 residues. J gave up 2 bases and V 4 bases, and 6 bases lay outside the gene matches. The CDR3, as DNA: TGCGCCAGCAGCGGGGGAGGGACCACCTACAATGAGCAGTTCTTC. Encoded protein: CASSGGGTTYNEQFF.

This clone was counted ten times or more. The rearrangement joins TRBV7-2 to TRBJ2-2, with D perhaps matching TRBD1 (6 bases). V dropped 7 bases and J dropped 3 bases, with 12 bases sitting between them. This CDR3 has 14 amino acids. Germline CDR1 reads SGHTA; CDR2 reads FQGNSA. Here the CDR3 reads CASTPRGYTGELFF. CDR3 DNA: TGTGCCAGCACCCCGAGGGGGTACACCGGGGAGCTGTTTTTT. Based on the CDR3 plus reference TRBV7-2 and TRBJ2-2, the full variable domain is GAGVSQSPSNKVTEKGKDVELRCDPISGHTALYWYRQSLGQGLEFLIYFQGNSAPDKSGLPSDRFSAERTGGSVSTLTIQRTQQEDSAVYLCASTPRGYTGELFFGEGSRLTVL.

The table lists this clone with many counts. The chain carries TRBV2 and TRBJ2-3; D remains ambiguous. Trimming stripped 5 bases from V and 0 bases from J, with 12 bases between. Germline lookup yields CDR1 SNHLY and CDR2 FYNNEI. This CDR3 contains 15 residues. In nucleotides, the CDR3 is TGTGCCAGCAGTCCAATTCGCGCTAGCACAGATACGCAGTATTTT. Translating it yields CASSPIRASTDTQYF.

This clone has only a few counts. The chain uses TRBV9 and TRBJ1-6; D ambiguous. V dropped 3 bases and J dropped 0 bases, with 13 bases sitting between them. Germline CDR1 is SGDLS and CDR2 is YYNGEE. CDR3 size: 17 residues. The CDR3 DNA reads TGTGCCAGCAGCGCTATGGCGGTTAACTCCTATAATTCACCCCTCCACTTT. Encoded protein: CASSAMAVNSYNSPLHF.

This clone was picked up many times. The V and J genes are TRBV28 and TRBJ1-1; weak D call: TRBD1 (5 bases). The V gene lost 6 bases and the J gene lost 2 bases, with 10 bases spanning the gap. The CDR3 contains 13 residues. The germline V gene has CDR1 MDHEN and CDR2 SYDVKM. DNA of the CDR3: TGTGCCAGCAGACAGGTTAGTAACACTGAAGCTTTCTTT. It codes for CASRQVSNTEAFF.